Below are 8 T cell receptor beta chains sequenced from a single sample in a study of fetal regulatory T cell absence and autoimmunity. The protocol was immunoSEQ multiplex PCR, while the TCRdb copy is restricted to in-frame clones and leaves out a portion. The sample yields more than 90,000 clones, around 72% seen once. Sequenced sample: pancreas tissue. These receptors were taken from a male donor with IPEX syndrome.

This clone was seen once. Other DNA sequences of this sample code for an identical CDR3. This chain links TRBV9 with TRBJ1-2; D unclear. The CDR3 runs 14 residues. Germline CDR1 and CDR2: SGDLS and YYNGEE. V was trimmed by 0 bases and J by 2 bases, leaving 8 bases between them. CDR3 in amino acids: CASSVGGGNYGYTF. The CDR3 DNA is TGTGCCAGCAGCGTAGGGGGAGGGAACTATGGCTACACCTTC.

V and J are TRBV7-2 and TRBJ2-3; 14 bases agree with TRBD2. V lost 5 bases, J lost 2 bases, and 6 bases stayed unmatched. Germline CDR1 reads SGHTA; CDR2 reads FQGNSA. This CDR3 contains 17 residues. As DNA, the CDR3 is TGTGCCAGCAGCAGACGACTAGCGGGGGGGCTCACAGATACGCAGTATTTT. Residues: CASSRRLAGGLTDTQYF.

This chain uses TRBV5-1 with TRBJ2-5; TRBD1 is a possible D gene (6 bases). Germline V CDR1 and CDR2: SGHRS, YFSETQ. CDR3 size: 13 residues. V was clipped by 0 bases and J by 3 bases, with 6 bases between them. Here the CDR3 reads CASSLGQEETQYF. CDR3 nucleotide sequence: TGCGCCAGCAGCTTGGGACAGGAAGAGACCCAGTACTTC.

This chain uses TRBV13 with TRBJ2-1, with 15 positions matching TRBD2. The length of the CDR3 is 14 residues. The trim removed 4 bases at V and 13 bases at J, leaving 5 bases unmatched. Germline V gene lookup returns CDR1 PRHDT and CDR2 FYEKMQ (reference sequence). The DNA for the CDR3 is TGTGCCAGCAGCTCCCGGACTAGCGGGAGGGAACAGTTCTTC. Residues: CASSSRTSGREQFF.

This clone has just a few counts. The chain is built from TRBV6-1 and TRBJ1-2; TRBD1 might be the D (6 bases). V lost 3 bases and J 6 bases, leaving 11 bases between the germline ends. The CDR3 extends over 13 amino acids. The germline CDR1 and CDR2 sequences are MNHNS and SASEGT. DNA for the CDR3: TGTGCCAGCAGTGACAGGGGAGGAAATGGCTACACCTTC. It translates to CASSDRGGNGYTF.

The chain links TRBV5-1 to TRBJ2-6; TRBD2 matches 7 bases. In germline, CDR1 is SGHRS, CDR2 YFSETQ. The V gene end was trimmed by 4 bases and the J gene end by 0 bases; junction bases not matched to a gene: 10. The CDR3 is 18 residues long. The CDR3 sequence: CASSSTSASSSGANVLTF. The CDR3, as DNA: TGCGCCAGCAGCAGTACTAGCGCCTCTAGCTCTGGGGCCAACGTCCTGACTTTC.

The chain joins TRBV13 to TRBJ2-1, with D possibly TRBD2 on 7 matching bases. Trimming removed 1 base from V and 6 bases from J, with 13 bases in between. Germline V gene lookup returns CDR1 PRHDT and CDR2 FYEKMQ (reference sequence). The CDR3 is made up of 15 amino acids. The DNA for the CDR3 is TGTGCCAGCAGCTTAGCGGGGGGCAACATCAATGAGCAGTTCTTC. As protein: CASSLAGGNINEQFF.

The gene calls are TRBV5-4 and TRBJ2-1; 9 bases are shared with TRBD2. The junction had 3 bases not matched to a gene; V was cut back by 5 bases and J by 3 bases. This CDR3 region has 14 residues. Germline-derived CDR1 and CDR2 are SGHNT and YYREEE (reference sequence). The CDR3 region is CASSLAGLYNEQFF. CDR3 bases: TGTGCCAGCAGTCTAGCGGGGCTCTACAATGAGCAGTTCTTC. The whole variable domain, remainder taken from reference TRBV5-4 and TRBJ2-1, is ETGVTQSPTHLIKTRGQQVTLRCSSQSGHNTVSWYQQALGQGPQFIFQYYREEENGRGNFPPRFSGLQFPNYSSELNVNALELDDSALYLCASSLAGLYNEQFFGPGTRLTVL.